The 18 T cell receptor beta chains presented below share a single source sample, sequenced in a study of cytotoxic CD8 clonotypes in ibrutinib-treated CLL. TCRdb's copy holds only in-frame clones and misses some; the assay was immunoSEQ multiplex PCR. This table holds around 50,000 clones, over 55% found once. Material: PBMCs, obtained after 24 months of ibrutinib treatment. The receptors originated from a human donor with chronic lymphocytic leukemia.

V is TRBV7-8 and J is TRBJ2-5; no definite D call. V lost 0 bases and J lost 5, with 13 bases in between. The CDR3 has 15 amino acids. Per the germline V gene, CDR1 is SGHVS and CDR2 is FQNEAQ. Here the CDR3 DNA reads TGTGCCAGCAGCTTAGCGAGTGGGCTGAGCGAGACCCAGTACTTC. Translation gives CASSLASGLSETQYF.

This clone has just a few counts. The genes are TRBV10-2 and TRBJ2-7, with D possibly matching TRBD1 (5 bases). The CDR3 consists of 11 residues. Trimming left V 8 bases short and J 7 bases short, with 12 bases between. Germline V gives CDR1 WSHSY, CDR2 SAAADI. This CDR3 is CASGQFSEQYF. CDR3 DNA: TGCGCCAGCGGACAATTTTCGGAGCAGTACTTC.

The V call is TRBV6-5, the J call TRBJ2-3; 7 positions match TRBD2. Germline CDR1 MNHEY, CDR2 SVGAGI. With V trimmed by 6 bases and J by 4 bases, 4 bases remained unmatched. The CDR3 runs 13 residues. The CDR3 sequence is CASRVAGADTQYF. Written as DNA, the CDR3 is TGTGCCAGCAGAGTAGCGGGCGCAGATACGCAGTATTTT.

The CDR3 nucleotides read TGCAGTGCTCTCCCTTTGGACGAGCAGTACGTC. The encoded protein is CSALPLDEQYV. The chain joins TRBV20-1 to TRBJ2-7, with unresolved D. The V and J ends lost 5 bases and 5 bases respectively, with 10 bases between them. Germline V gene data show CDR1 as DFQATT and CDR2 as SNEGSKA (reference sequence). This CDR3 is built from 11 residues.

The chain joins TRBV7-2 to TRBJ1-4; D is undetermined. This CDR3 comprises 14 residues. Per germline, CDR1 SGHTA and CDR2 FQGNSA. Trimming removed 4 bases from V and 2 bases from J, with 8 bases in between. The CDR3 coding sequence is TGTGCCAGCAGCTCCGGACGGACTAATGAAAAACTGTTTTTT. This codes for CASSSGRTNEKLFF. Combining the CDR3 with reference TRBV7-2 and TRBJ1-4 gives the whole variable domain GAGVSQSPSNKVTEKGKDVELRCDPISGHTALYWYRQSLGQGLEFLIYFQGNSAPDKSGLPSDRFSAERTGGSVSTLTIQRTQQEDSAVYLCASSSGRTNEKLFFGSGTQLSVL.

The chain links TRBV5-1 to TRBJ2-6, with D perhaps TRBD2 (5 bases). CDR1 and CDR2 from the germline V gene are SGHRS and YFSETQ. This CDR3 has 20 residues. V lost 2 bases to trimming and J lost 5 bases, with 26 bases between them. The CDR3 region is CASSFTEDGYQFGRANVLTF. The DNA for the CDR3 is TGCGCCAGCAGCTTTACGGAGGACGGTTATCAATTTGGGAGGGCCAACGTCCTGACTTTC.

This clone came up a few times. The chain joins TRBV19 to TRBJ2-4; D tentatively reads TRBD1 or TRBD2 (6 bases each). The CDR3 spans 14 residues. V was clipped by 2 bases and J by 8 bases, with 13 bases between them. The germline V gene encodes CDR1 LNHDA and CDR2 SQIVND (reference sequence). This chain's CDR3 is CASSITGAVYIQYF. DNA of the CDR3: TGTGCCAGTAGTATAACGGGGGCCGTGTACATTCAGTACTTC.

The gene calls are TRBV6-5 and TRBJ2-3, with 7 nucleotides matching TRBD1. The V and J ends lost 5 bases and 6 bases, in that order; junction bases with no gene match: 5. Germline CDR1 and CDR2: MNHEY and SVGAGI. This CDR3 has 13 amino acids. CDR3 coding DNA: TGTGCCAGCAGTGAAGGACAGGCGGATACGCAGTATTTT. Residues: CASSEGQADTQYF.

A few counts support this clone. The gene calls are TRBV7-8 and TRBJ2-4; D remains unclear. The CDR3 totals 16 residues. V lost 4 bases and J 0 bases, leaving 13 bases between the germline ends. Per the germline V gene, CDR1 is SGHVS and CDR2 is FQNEAQ. CDR3 region: CASSSILELAKNIQYF. The CDR3 DNA follows: TGTGCCAGCAGCTCCATCCTGGAGCTAGCCAAAAACATTCAGTACTTC.

This chain joins TRBV7-2 and TRBJ1-6; D is undetermined. This CDR3 comprises 14 residues. Germline assignment: CDR1 SGHTA and CDR2 FQGNSA. Trimming removed 2 bases from V and 9 bases from J, with 11 bases in between. The CDR3 sequence: CASSLNPTGSPLHF. The CDR3 bases are TGTGCCAGCAGCTTAAATCCAACCGGTTCACCCCTCCACTTT. The full variable domain, its missing parts supplied by reference TRBV7-2 and TRBJ1-6, is GAGVSQSPSNKVTEKGKDVELRCDPISGHTALYWYRQSLGQGLEFLIYFQGNSAPDKSGLPSDRFSAERTGGSVSTLTIQRTQQEDSAVYLCASSLNPTGSPLHFGNGTRLTVT.

In this sample, this clone turned up many times. V gene TRBV27 combines with J gene TRBJ2-1, with 9 bases lining up with TRBD1. V lost 5 bases and J lost 2; bases outside the gene matches: 13. The CDR3 is made up of 18 amino acids. CDR1 and CDR2 (germline): MNHEY, SMNVEV (reference sequence). The CDR3 nucleotides are TGTGCCAGCAGTCATGCAGCCGGGACAGGGCGCCCCTACAATGAGCAGTTCTTC. Amino acid sequence: CASSHAAGTGRPYNEQFF.

This clone has more than one count but fewer than ten. The CDR3 sequence is CASSLPPHGELFF. The CDR3 region has the DNA TGTGCCAGCAGCTTACCTCCCCACGGGGAGCTGTTTTTT. The chain uses TRBV11-3 and TRBJ2-2; no firm D call. The CDR3 spans 13 residues. Deletions cut 2 bases from V and 7 bases from J, with 8 bases between. CDR1 and CDR2 (germline): SGHNT, YENEEA.

V is TRBV6-7 and J is TRBJ2-7; 7 bases are a match to TRBD2. TRBV6-7 is noted as an ORF with a role that remains uncertain. The junction had 5 bases not matched to a gene; V was cut back by 7 bases and J by 2 bases. This CDR3 contains 13 residues. CDR3 region: CASNITSAYEQYF. In nucleotides, the CDR3 is TGTGCCAGCAACATAACTAGCGCCTACGAGCAGTACTTC.

The rearrangement joins TRBV6-5 to TRBJ1-6; unclear D gene. Deletions cut 8 bases from V and 7 bases from J, with 18 bases between. Germline values: CDR1 MNHEY, CDR2 SVGAGI. The CDR3 runs 15 residues. The CDR3: CASSAGGFPNSPLHF. The CDR3 DNA is TGTGCCAGCTCAGCCGGCGGTTTTCCGAATTCACCCCTCCACTTT.

This clone was seen a handful of times. This chain connects TRBV18 to TRBJ2-2; the D is unclear. V gave up 3 bases and J gave up 4 bases, with 9 bases separating them. Germline CDR1 reads KGHSH; CDR2 reads LQKENI. This CDR3 contains 14 residues. DNA for the CDR3: TGTGCCAGCTCACCGTGGGGTATCACCGGGGAGCTGTTTTTT. This gives the protein CASSPWGITGELFF. Supplemented by reference TRBV18 and TRBJ2-2, the full variable domain reads NAGVMQNPRHLVRRRGQEARLRCSPMKGHSHVYWYRQLPEEGLKFMVYLQKENIIDESGMPKERFSAEFPKEGPSILRIQQVVRGDSAAYFCASSPWGITGELFFGEGSRLTVL.

The chain carries TRBV4-1 and TRBJ2-5; 8 bases match TRBD2. This CDR3 is built from 15 residues. Trimming cost V 0 bases and J 9 bases; bases outside gene matches: 9. Germline lookup yields CDR1 MGHRA and CDR2 YSYEKL. The CDR3 reads CASSQDLIAGMAQYF. CDR3 DNA: TGCGCCAGCAGCCAAGATTTGATAGCGGGGATGGCCCAGTACTTC.

The rearrangement links TRBV2 to TRBJ1-5; no reliable D call. CDR3 length: 13 amino acids. Trimming left V 5 bases short and J 3 bases short, with 8 bases between. Germline assignment: CDR1 SNHLY and CDR2 FYNNEI. In DNA form, the CDR3 reads TGTGCCAGCAGTTACGGGTTCAATCAGCCCCAGCATTTT. It yields the protein CASSYGFNQPQHF.

This clone was found a few times. The CDR3, as DNA: TGTGCCAGCAGACCGGTCTCTGGAAACACCATATATTTT. It codes for CASRPVSGNTIYF. This chain uses TRBV14 with TRBJ1-3; D is uncertain. V lost 6 bases, J lost 0 bases, and 6 bases lay in between. The CDR3 spans 13 residues. CDR1 SGHDN and CDR2 FVKESK come from the germline V gene. The full variable domain, its missing parts supplied by reference TRBV14 and TRBJ1-3, is EAGVTQFPSHSVIEKGQTVTLRCDPISGHDNLYWYRRVMGKEIKFLLHFVKESKQDESGMPNNRFLAERTGGTYSTLKVQPAELEDSGVYFCASRPVSGNTIYFGEGSWLTVV.